These 19 T cell receptor beta chains originate from one sample sequenced in a study of shared clonotypes between healthy human individuals. The table came from immunoSEQ multiplex PCR; TCRdb's copy has only in-frame clones and leaves some out. Of 850,000 to 1,100,000 clones in the sample, approximately 77% are singletons; the top ten hold 0.7% to 0.95%. Sequencing was done on a sample of memory CD4+ T cells from PBMCs. Subset reported: CD45RA-negative fraction. The receptor set was obtained from a man aged 18-30 years in good health. Some clones in this sample may be carry-over from other donors' samples.

Turning to this clone: The identical CDR3 is also encoded by other nucleotide sequences in the sample. The gene calls are TRBV7-3 and TRBJ1-1; D is perhaps TRBD1 (5 bases). CDR3 length equals 15 residues. V lost 5 bases to trimming and J lost 1 base, with 14 bases between them. Germline loops: CDR1 SGHTA, CDR2 FQGTGA. CDR3 DNA: TGTGCCAGCAGCCCCCATCGGGGGAGGAACACTGAAGCTTTCTTT. Translated: CASSPHRGRNTEAFF.

The chain recombines TRBV11-2 with TRBJ2-1; 7 positions agree with TRBD1. CDR3 size: 15 residues. Germline V lookup: CDR1 SGHAT, CDR2 FQNNGV. The V and J ends lost 3 bases and 6 bases, in that order; junction bases with no gene match: 8. CDR3 loop: CASSFGSRQGNEQFF. DNA of the CDR3: TGTGCCAGCAGCTTTGGGTCTAGACAGGGCAATGAGCAGTTCTTC.

The chain uses TRBV5-1 and TRBJ1-1, with TRBD1 matching over 7 bases. This CDR3 spans 14 amino acids. In germline, CDR1 is SGHRS, CDR2 YFSETQ. Trimming cost V 4 bases and J 3 bases; bases outside gene matches: 6. The CDR3 sequence: CASSPPGQYTEAFF. The CDR3 DNA reads TGCGCCAGCAGCCCACCGGGACAGTACACTGAAGCTTTCTTT.

This chain joins TRBV5-1 and TRBJ2-1; possible D gene TRBD2, 5 bases. CDR1 and CDR2 (germline): SGHRS, YFSETQ. The V and J ends lost 7 bases and 8 bases respectively, with 19 bases between them. The CDR3 length is 14 residues. The CDR3 bases are TGCGCCAGCTTAAATCGGGGATCTGGGGATGAGCAGTTCTTC. The encoded protein is CASLNRGSGDEQFF.

CDR3 in amino acids: CASSQTTSGKQYF. For the CDR3, the DNA is TGTGCCAGCAGCCAAACGACTAGCGGGAAGCAGTACTTC. The V and J genes are TRBV14 and TRBJ2-7; 11 positions match TRBD2. V dropped 2 bases and J dropped 8; count of bases not matched to a gene: 2. The CDR3 is 13 amino acids. The germline CDR1 and CDR2 sequences are SGHDN and FVKESK.

This chain links TRBV29-1 with TRBJ1-1, with D uncertain. The CDR3 is 11 residues long. Trimming took 5 bases from V and 12 from J, leaving 16 bases between them. The germline gives CDR1 SQVTM, CDR2 ANQGSEA. The CDR3 protein is CSVYIWEETFF. Written as DNA, the CDR3 is TGCAGCGTTTACATTTGGGAAGAGACTTTCTTT.

This clone was seen only once. The rearrangement links TRBV19 to TRBJ1-5, with 10 positions matching TRBD1. Germline values: CDR1 LNHDA, CDR2 SQIVND (reference sequence). V lost 5 bases, J lost 6 bases, and 10 bases stayed unmatched. The CDR3 spans 16 residues. The CDR3 loop reads CASSSRDRGSGQPQHF. CDR3 sequence (DNA): TGTGCCAGTAGTTCCCGGGACAGGGGATCGGGTCAGCCCCAGCATTTT.

The CDR3 loop is CASSLGGGVQEAKNIQYF. CDR3 coding DNA: TGTGCCAGCAGCCTTGGTGGTGGAGTCCAAGAGGCCAAAAACATTCAGTACTTC. The rearrangement links TRBV5-4 to TRBJ2-4; no firm D call. The CDR3 has 18 residues. Trimming removed 4 bases at V and 1 base at J, with 21 bases between. CDR1 SGHNT and CDR2 YYREEE come from the germline V gene (reference sequence).

A word on this clone: The same CDR3 arises from other DNA sequences in this sample as well. The rearrangement uses TRBV7-9 and TRBJ1-3, with D perhaps TRBD1 (5 bases). Germline-derived CDR1 and CDR2 are SEHNR and FQNEAQ (reference sequence). This CDR3 comprises 15 residues. V shed 2 bases and J shed 0 bases, with 8 bases lying between them. The CDR3 loop is CASSLRGVSGNTIYF. DNA of the CDR3: TGTGCCAGCAGCTTACGGGGGGTCTCTGGAAACACCATATATTTT.

Note on this clone: Relative to the germline gene, one junction end is altered; a read error may explain this. The rearrangement links TRBV4-2 to TRBJ2-5; D may be TRBD1 or TRBD2 (5 bases each). The CDR3 is 15 amino acids. From germline, CDR1 is LGHNA and CDR2 YNFKEQ. CDR3 DNA: TGTGCCAGCAGCCAAGAGAGGGGAACCCAAGAGACCCAGCACTTC. Protein sequence: CASSQERGTQETQHF.

As concerns this clone: The sample contains more than one DNA sequence encoding this CDR3. This chain connects TRBV6-5 to TRBJ2-7; possibly TRBD2 for D (6 bases). Germline lookup yields CDR1 MNHEY and CDR2 SVGAGI. The CDR3 is 12 amino acids. Trimming cost V 2 bases and J 4 bases, with 6 bases left between them. CDR3 nucleotide sequence: TGTGCCAGCAGTTACGGGACTTACGAGCAGTACTTC. As protein: CASSYGTYEQYF.

The V gene is TRBV5-6, the J gene TRBJ2-3; TRBD2 is a possible D gene (6 bases). V gave up 0 bases and J gave up 2 bases, with 13 bases separating them. The CDR3 runs 16 residues. Germline assignment: CDR1 SGHDT and CDR2 YYEEEE. This CDR3 reads CASSLGAGRSTDTQYF. The CDR3 DNA is TGTGCCAGCAGCTTGGGTGCGGGGCGATCCACAGATACGCAGTATTTT.

The chain is built from TRBV7-3 and TRBJ2-7; 7 positions match TRBD2. V was clipped by 2 bases and J by 7 bases; unmatched bases: 8. The CDR3 runs 14 residues. CDR1 SGHTA and CDR2 FQGTGA come from the germline V gene. The CDR3 DNA follows: TGTGCCAGCAGCTTACAAGCGGGAAGTGGGGAGCAGTACTTC. The encoded protein is CASSLQAGSGEQYF.

V is TRBV19 and J is TRBJ2-7, with a possible D match to TRBD2 (5 bases). The germline V and J ends were trimmed by 3 bases and 0 bases, with 9 bases remaining between them. CDR1 and CDR2 from the germline V gene are LNHDA and SQIVND (reference sequence). The CDR3 runs to 14 residues. CDR3: CASSMERLSYEQYF. The CDR3 nucleotides read TGTGCCAGTAGTATGGAGCGGCTCTCCTACGAGCAGTACTTC.

The chain combines TRBV5-4 with TRBJ1-1; 9 bases fit TRBD1. V was pared by 0 bases and J by 5 bases, with 5 bases of the junction left unmatched. Germline V gene lookup returns CDR1 SGHNT and CDR2 YYREEE (reference sequence). There are 15 residues in the CDR3. The CDR3 nucleotides are TGTGCCAGCAGCTTGGCCGGGGACAGGGTTACTGAAGCTTTCTTT. It encodes CASSLAGDRVTEAFF.

Notes on this clone: Other DNA variants within this sample encode the same CDR3. The CDR3, as DNA: TGTGCCAGCAGCTTAGATGGCGTTCAAGAGACCCAGTACTTC. It encodes CASSLDGVQETQYF. The chain couples TRBV7-9 to TRBJ2-5; no clear D. V was trimmed by 1 base and J by 2 bases, leaving 8 bases between them. The CDR3 totals 14 residues. The germline V gene encodes CDR1 SEHNR and CDR2 FQNEAQ (reference sequence).

The V gene is TRBV10-3, the J gene TRBJ1-2; 7 nucleotides match TRBD1. The CDR3 consists of 13 residues. With V trimmed by 7 bases and J by 6 bases, 8 bases remained unmatched. Germline V CDR1 and CDR2: ENHRY, SYGVKD. Here the CDR3 DNA reads TGTGCCATCAAGGACAGGACATTGGATGGCTACACCTTC. Its translation: CAIKDRTLDGYTF.

In its sample, this clone was seen many times. This sequence joins TRBV4-1 and TRBJ2-5; 10 positions match TRBD2. J lost 5 bases, V lost 0 bases, and 3 bases had no gene match. Germline CDR1 is MGHRA and CDR2 is YSYEKL. The CDR3 loop spans 15 amino acids. The CDR3 loop is CASSQDALAGETQYF. CDR3 sequence (DNA): TGCGCCAGCAGCCAAGATGCACTAGCGGGGGAGACCCAGTACTTC.

The chain has TRBV12-2 and TRBJ2-7; the table's D call of TRBD1 was not tested on the DNA. TRBV12-2 is flagged as a pseudogene. The CDR3 sequence is 14 residues long. This CDR3 is CASRLQGASGEQYF. The CDR3 region has the DNA TGTGCAAGTCGCCTACAGGGAGCTTCGGGGGAGCAGTACTTC.